The rows below give T cell receptor beta chains drawn from one sample of a study of cytomegalovirus exposure and HLA in healthy donors. TCRdb's table, derived via immunoSEQ multiplex PCR, lists solely in-frame clones and lacks some. The sample lists 150,000 to 250,000 clones; 85% were seen once. Sequenced sample: PBMCs. The source of these receptors is a woman between 50 and 59 years old in good health and CMV-seronegative. The CDR3 runs from the conserved cysteine through the conserved F or W. The order of the fields is V gene, J gene, clone size, D gene, CDR3 protein, CDR3 DNA. D genes are given only for firm matches. Some rows mark clone size as missing; the rest say once, few, many or name a class of expanded clone.

V: TRBV7-9; J: TRBJ1-4; size: .; D: .; CDR3: CASSFGEGGNEKLFF; DNA: TGTGCCAGCAGCTTTGGGGAGGGGGGGAATGAAAAACTGTTTTTT
V: TRBV29-1; J: TRBJ1-2; size: .; D: TRBD1; CDR3: CSVAGTGKTNYGYTF; DNA: TGCAGCGTAGCCGGGACAGGGAAAACTAACTATGGCTACACCTTC
V: TRBV19; J: TRBJ1-5; size: .; D: .; CDR3: CASNIWGGNQPQHF; DNA: TGTGCCAGTAATATCTGGGGGGGCAATCAGCCCCAGCATTTT
V: TRBV5-1; J: TRBJ2-3; size: .; D: .; CDR3: CASSLNDLGTDTQYF; DNA: TGCGCCAGCAGCTTGAACGACTTGGGCACAGATACGCAGTATTTT
V: TRBV19; J: TRBJ1-1; size: .; D: .; CDR3: CASRDSLNTEAFF; DNA: TGTGCCAGTAGGGACAGTTTGAACACTGAAGCTTTCTTT
V: TRBV19; J: TRBJ2-3; size: few; D: TRBD2; CDR3: CASSIKSGGRGTDTQYF; DNA: TGTGCCAGTAGTATCAAGAGCGGCGGGAGAGGCACAGATACGCAGTATTTT
V: TRBV4-1; J: TRBJ2-1; size: .; D: TRBD2; CDR3: CASSPYGTSGAIYNEQFF; DNA: TGCGCCAGCAGCCCCTACGGGACTAGCGGGGCAATCTACAATGAGCAGTTCTTC
V: TRBV14; J: TRBJ1-1; size: .; D: .; CDR3: CASSQDPGDPTSEAFF; DNA: TGTGCCAGCAGCCAGGATCCGGGGGATCCGACCTCTGAAGCTTTCTTT
V: TRBV28; J: TRBJ2-7; size: .; D: TRBD1; CDR3: CASSLRTGGTYEQYF; DNA: TGTGCCAGCAGTTTGAGGACAGGCGGAACCTACGAGCAGTACTTC
V: TRBV5-4; J: TRBJ1-1; size: .; D: .; CDR3: CASSLIGGIGNTEAFF; DNA: TGTGCCAGCAGTTTGATAGGGGGTATTGGGAACACTGAAGCTTTCTTT
V: TRBV4-1; J: TRBJ1-2; size: .; D: TRBD1; CDR3: CASSQGQGGGYGYTF; DNA: TGCGCCAGCAGCCAAGGACAGGGTGGGGGCTATGGCTACACCTTC
V: TRBV5-4; J: TRBJ1-1; size: .; D: TRBD1; CDR3: CASSLGQGRDTEAFF; DNA: TGTGCCAGCAGCTTAGGACAGGGAAGGGACACTGAAGCTTTCTTT
V: TRBV10-3; J: TRBJ2-1; size: .; D: TRBD2; CDR3: CAISDSGTSGYNEQFF; DNA: TGTGCCATCAGTGATTCCGGGACTAGCGGATACAATGAGCAGTTCTTC
V: TRBV5-1; J: TRBJ1-4; size: .; D: .; CDR3: CASSLGPGSNEKLFF; DNA: TGCGCCAGCAGCTTGGGACCAGGGTCTAATGAAAAACTGTTTTTT
V: TRBV29-1; J: TRBJ2-7; size: .; D: TRBD2; CDR3: CSVALAGGSYEQYF; DNA: TGCAGCGTTGCTCTAGCGGGAGGTTCCTACGAGCAGTACTTC
V: TRBV15; J: TRBJ2-1; size: once; D: TRBD2; CDR3: CATSRARTSGRVNEQFF; DNA: TGTGCCACCAGCAGAGCTAGGACTAGCGGAAGGGTCAATGAGCAGTTCTTC
V: TRBV25-1; J: TRBJ2-3; size: few; D: TRBD1; CDR3: CASSVQGAQADTQYF; DNA: TGTGCCAGCAGTGTACAGGGGGCGCAGGCAGATACGCAGTATTTT
V: TRBV7-2; J: TRBJ2-4; size: .; D: TRBD2; CDR3: CASSLATSPNIQYF; DNA: TGTGCCAGCAGCTTAGCGACTAGCCCAAACATTCAGTACTTC
V: TRBV7-9; J: TRBJ1-2; size: .; D: TRBD1; CDR3: CASSHRDRDLDGYTF; DNA: TGTGCCAGCAGCCACCGGGACAGGGATTTGGATGGCTACACCTTC
V: TRBV7-2; J: TRBJ1-3; size: .; D: .; CDR3: CASSSEGGRRNTIYF; DNA: TGTGCCAGCAGCTCCGAAGGGGGAAGGCGAAACACCATATATTTT
V: TRBV29-1; J: TRBJ2-1; size: .; D: TRBD2; CDR3: CSAQGLAGASQYNEQFF; DNA: TGCAGCGCCCAGGGACTAGCGGGAGCGTCCCAATACAATGAGCAGTTCTTC
V: TRBV18; J: TRBJ2-2; size: .; D: TRBD2; CDR3: CASSPGLAGVNTGELFF; DNA: TGTGCCAGCTCACCAGGACTAGCGGGAGTAAACACCGGGGAGCTGTTTTTT
V: TRBV11-2; J: TRBJ2-3; size: once; D: .; CDR3: CASSLYGDTQYF; DNA: TGTGCCAGCAGCTTGTACGGAGATACGCAGTATTTT
V: TRBV7-2; J: TRBJ2-1; size: .; D: TRBD2; CDR3: CASSLQAGGPNEQFF; DNA: TGTGCCAGCAGCTTACAAGCGGGAGGGCCCAATGAGCAGTTCTTC
V: TRBV12-5; J: TRBJ1-2; size: .; D: .; CDR3: CASGSGGGYGYTF; DNA: TGTGCTAGTGGTTCGGGGGGGGGCTATGGCTACACCTTC
V: TRBV20-1; J: TRBJ2-2; size: .; D: .; CDR3: CSARLLGELFF; DNA: TGCAGTGCTAGACTCCTCGGGGAGCTGTTTTTT
V: TRBV29-1; J: TRBJ2-7; size: once; D: TRBD1; CDR3: CSVDAGGDGVEQYF; DNA: TGCAGCGTAGATGCAGGGGGCGATGGTGTCGAGCAGTACTTC
V: TRBV29-1; J: TRBJ2-5; size: .; D: .; CDR3: CSAGGGSAGETQYF; DNA: TGCAGCGCCGGGGGCGGGAGCGCGGGAGAGACCCAGTACTTC
V: TRBV5-1; J: TRBJ1-2; size: .; D: .; CDR3: CASSFQREYGYTF; DNA: TGCGCCAGCAGCTTCCAGAGGGAATATGGCTACACCTTC
V: TRBV11-2; J: TRBJ2-1; size: .; D: TRBD2; CDR3: CASGTSGRGNEQFF; DNA: TGTGCCAGCGGGACTAGCGGGAGGGGGAATGAGCAGTTCTTC
V: TRBV7-2; J: TRBJ2-5; size: .; D: TRBD1; CDR3: CASRITTGGVETQYF; DNA: TGTGCCAGCAGGATCACGACAGGGGGAGTGGAGACCCAGTACTTC
V: TRBV15; J: TRBJ2-1; size: .; D: TRBD2; CDR3: CATSRGLANNEQFF; DNA: TGTGCCACCAGCAGAGGACTAGCGAACAATGAGCAGTTCTTC
V: TRBV13; J: TRBJ1-5; size: once; D: .; CDR3: CASSLRVRQPQHF; DNA: TGTGCCAGCAGCCTCAGGGTTAGGCAGCCCCAGCATTTT
V: TRBV2; J: TRBJ2-1; size: .; D: .; CDR3: CASRRAGEGWFF; DNA: TGTGCCAGCAGAAGAGCGGGCGAGGGTTGGTTCTTC
V: TRBV5-1; J: TRBJ2-5; size: .; D: .; CDR3: CASSLPEETQYF; DNA: TGCGCCAGCAGCTTGCCTGAGGAGACCCAGTACTTC
V: TRBV19; J: TRBJ2-5; size: few; D: TRBD1; CDR3: CASSLQGTGVLETQYF; DNA: TGTGCCAGTAGCCTCCAGGGGACAGGGGTTCTTGAGACCCAGTACTTC
V: TRBV7-2; J: TRBJ2-5; size: .; D: TRBD2; CDR3: CASSLGPGGTQTQYF; DNA: TGTGCCAGCAGCTTAGGACCGGGAGGGACGCAGACCCAGTACTTC
V: TRBV7-2; J: TRBJ1-2; size: .; D: .; CDR3: CASSRTVLMGYTF; DNA: TGTGCCAGCAGCCGGACAGTCTTGATGGGCTACACCTTC
V: TRBV28; J: TRBJ2-7; size: .; D: TRBD1; CDR3: CASSPPPGTGDSGQYF; DNA: TGTGCCAGCAGTCCCCCTCCCGGGACAGGCGACTCTGGGCAGTACTTC
V: TRBV9; J: TRBJ1-1; size: .; D: .; CDR3: CASSVRHEGILNRNMNTEAFF; DNA: TGTGCCAGCAGCGTACGCCATGAGGGTATCCTCAACCGAAACATGAACACTGAAGCTTTCTTT
V: TRBV27; J: TRBJ2-3; size: .; D: TRBD2; CDR3: CASSFSGRAPDTQYF; DNA: TGTGCCAGCAGTTTTAGCGGGAGGGCCCCAGATACGCAGTATTTT
V: TRBV18; J: TRBJ2-1; size: once; D: TRBD2; CDR3: CASQTSGGNEQFF; DNA: TGTGCCAGCCAGACTAGCGGGGGAAATGAGCAGTTCTTC
V: TRBV7-2; J: TRBJ1-4; size: .; D: .; CDR3: CASSLGASKEEKLFF; DNA: TGTGCCAGCAGCTTAGGTGCTAGTAAGGAAGAAAAACTGTTTTTT
V: TRBV7-3; J: TRBJ2-3; size: .; D: TRBD2; CDR3: CASSPHLGLAGQQYF; DNA: TGTGCCAGCAGCCCCCATTTGGGACTAGCGGGACAGCAGTATTTT
V: TRBV27; J: TRBJ2-1; size: .; D: .; CDR3: CASSSFQLGAINGQFF; DNA: TGTGCCAGCAGTTCCTTTCAGTTGGGGGCAATTAATGGGCAGTTCTTC
V: TRBV7-3; J: TRBJ2-2; size: few; D: .; CDR3: CASRPLAGELFF; DNA: TGTGCCAGCAGGCCGTTAGCCGGGGAGCTGTTTTTT
V: TRBV27; J: TRBJ2-6; size: .; D: .; CDR3: CASSPFQDFSGANVLTF; DNA: TGTGCCAGCAGTCCCTTTCAGGATTTCTCTGGGGCCAACGTCCTGACTTTC
V: TRBV6-1; J: TRBJ2-3; size: .; D: .; CDR3: CASSEVRVSTDTQYF; DNA: TGTGCCAGCAGTGAAGTCCGCGTTAGCACAGATACGCAGTATTTT
V: TRBV9; J: TRBJ2-7; size: .; D: TRBD2; CDR3: CASSGGLAGSYEQYF; DNA: TGTGCCAGCAGCGGCGGACTAGCGGGCTCCTACGAGCAGTACTTC
V: TRBV6-1; J: TRBJ2-7; size: .; D: TRBD1; CDR3: CASSEGQGAYEQYF; DNA: TGTGCCAGCAGTGAAGGACAGGGGGCCTACGAGCAGTACTTC
V: TRBV2; J: TRBJ1-5; size: .; D: .; CDR3: CASSGDSYSNQPQHF; DNA: TGTGCCAGCAGCGGGGACTCCTATAGCAATCAGCCCCAGCATTTT
V: TRBV5-6; J: TRBJ2-5; size: .; D: .; CDR3: CASSLGLQGETQYF; DNA: TGTGCCAGCAGTCTTGGCCTCCAGGGAGAGACCCAGTACTTC
V: TRBV19; J: TRBJ2-2; size: once; D: TRBD2; CDR3: CASRTSGNTGELFF; DNA: TGTGCCAGTCGGACTAGCGGGAACACCGGGGAGCTGTTTTTT
V: TRBV7-9; J: TRBJ2-7; size: .; D: .; CDR3: CASSSTRGSSYEQYF; DNA: TGTGCCAGCAGCTCAACAAGGGGCTCCTCATACGAGCAGTACTTC
V: TRBV7-9; J: TRBJ1-2; size: .; D: .; CDR3: CSSSFRTGYTF; DNA: TGTTCCAGCAGCTTTAGAACTGGCTACACCTTC
V: TRBV4-3; J: TRBJ2-1; size: .; D: .; CDR3: CASSPSRSESYNEQFF; DNA: TGCGCCAGCAGCCCCTCTAGATCGGAATCCTACAATGAGCAGTTCTTC
V: TRBV5-1; J: TRBJ1-1; size: .; D: .; CDR3: CASSLEADTEAFF; DNA: TGCGCCAGCAGCTTGGAGGCGGACACTGAAGCTTTCTTT
V: TRBV2; J: TRBJ2-5; size: few; D: TRBD2; CDR3: CASSEVVGLGGLETQYF; DNA: TGTGCCAGCAGTGAGGTGGTGGGACTAGGAGGCTTGGAGACCCAGTACTTC